This T cell receptor (beta chain) was documented in a study of blood T cells in healthy people across ages. This clonotype was seen a handful of times. Its cognate antigen is unknown. Overall study results and limits: In older individuals, TCR beta diversity per million T cells was lower, falling roughly linearly with age. Long-lived donors exceeded aged donors in naive CD4+ cells and diversity.

A second PCR, run for about 7 to 11 cycles, used a sample-barcoded 5' primer plus a J-beta primer mix. Each cDNA was tagged by a template-switch adaptor containing 12 random nucleotides. TCRdb re-analysed the 5' RACE reads in MiXCR, keeping a single row per CDR3 protein. This table has approximately 690,000 distinct CDR3 sequences, under 70% appearing once. Trimming removed 1 base from V and 2 bases from J, with 22 bases in between. In germline, CDR1 is SGHVS, CDR2 FQNEAQ. This CDR3 region has 19 residues. The V gene is TRBV7-8, the J gene TRBJ2-3; D is possibly TRBD2 (7 bases). The TCR originated in a man in his 60s in good health. Input material: blood. The CDR3 coding sequence is TGTGCCAGCAGCTTAGAACGCGGGGGCGCGCCTACCTACACAGATACGCAGTATTTT. Protein: CASSLERGGAPTYTDTQYF.